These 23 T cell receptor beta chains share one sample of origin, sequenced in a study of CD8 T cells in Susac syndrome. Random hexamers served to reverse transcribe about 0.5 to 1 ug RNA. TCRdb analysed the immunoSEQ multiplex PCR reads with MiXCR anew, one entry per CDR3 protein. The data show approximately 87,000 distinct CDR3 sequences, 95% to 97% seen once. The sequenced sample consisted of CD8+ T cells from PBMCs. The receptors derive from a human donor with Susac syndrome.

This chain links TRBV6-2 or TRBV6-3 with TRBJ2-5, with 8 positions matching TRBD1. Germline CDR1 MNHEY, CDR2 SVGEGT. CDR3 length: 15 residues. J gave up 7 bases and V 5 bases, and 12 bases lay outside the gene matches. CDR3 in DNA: TGTGCCAGCAGTGTATCGGGACAGGCCGGCGGGACCCAGTACTTC. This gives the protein CASSVSGQAGGTQYF.

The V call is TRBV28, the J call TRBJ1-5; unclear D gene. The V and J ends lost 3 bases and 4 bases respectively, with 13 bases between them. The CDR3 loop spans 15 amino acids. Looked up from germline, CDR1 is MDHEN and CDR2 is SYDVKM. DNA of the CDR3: TGTGCCAGCAGTTTTGATGATCTCGTAAATCAGCCCCAGCATTTT. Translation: CASSFDDLVNQPQHF. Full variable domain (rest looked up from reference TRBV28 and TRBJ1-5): DVKVTQSSRYLVKRTGEKVFLECVQDMDHENMFWYRQDPGLGLRLIYFSYDVKMKEKGDIPEGYSVSREKKERFSLILESASTNQTSMYLCASSFDDLVNQPQHFGDGTRLSIL.

The CDR3 sequence is CASSFDSSGNTEAFF. CDR3 in DNA: TGCGCCAGCAGCTTCGACAGCTCAGGGAACACTGAAGCTTTCTTT. The chain employs TRBV5-1 and TRBJ1-1, with a tentative D call TRBD1 (5 bases). Per germline, CDR1 SGHRS and CDR2 YFSETQ. CDR3 size: 15 residues. V lost 2 bases and J lost 1, with 12 bases in between.

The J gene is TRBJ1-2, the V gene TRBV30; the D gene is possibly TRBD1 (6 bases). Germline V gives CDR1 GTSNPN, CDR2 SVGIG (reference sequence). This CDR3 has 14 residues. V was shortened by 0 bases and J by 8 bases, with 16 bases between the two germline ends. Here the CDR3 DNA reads TGTGCCTGGAGTGTACGTAGGGGGGCCTGGGGCTACACCTTC. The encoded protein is CAWSVRRGAWGYTF.

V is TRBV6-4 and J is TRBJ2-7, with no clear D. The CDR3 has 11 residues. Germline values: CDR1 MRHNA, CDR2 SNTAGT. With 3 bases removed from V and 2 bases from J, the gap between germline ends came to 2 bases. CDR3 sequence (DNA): TGTGCCAGCAGTGAGACCTACGAGCAGTACGTC. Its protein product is CASSETYEQYV.

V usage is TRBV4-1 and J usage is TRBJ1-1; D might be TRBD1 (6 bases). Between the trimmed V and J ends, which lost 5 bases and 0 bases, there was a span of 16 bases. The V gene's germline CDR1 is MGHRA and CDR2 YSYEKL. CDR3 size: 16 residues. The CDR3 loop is CASSVPGVGVNTEAFF. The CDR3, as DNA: TGCGCCAGCAGCGTGCCAGGGGTTGGTGTGAACACTGAAGCTTTCTTT.

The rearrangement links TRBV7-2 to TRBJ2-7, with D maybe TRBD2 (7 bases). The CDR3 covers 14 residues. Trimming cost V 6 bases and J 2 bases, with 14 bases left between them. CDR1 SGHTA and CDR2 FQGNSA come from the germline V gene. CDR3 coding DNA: TGTGCCAGCAGTGGGGGGCTAGCGGCCTACGAGCAGTACGTC. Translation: CASSGGLAAYEQYV.

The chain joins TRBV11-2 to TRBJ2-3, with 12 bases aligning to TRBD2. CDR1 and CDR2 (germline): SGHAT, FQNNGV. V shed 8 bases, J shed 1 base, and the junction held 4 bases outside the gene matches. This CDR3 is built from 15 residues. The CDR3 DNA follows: TGTGCCAGCTGGACTAGCGGGGCGCGCACAGATACGCAGTATTTT. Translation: CASWTSGARTDTQYF.

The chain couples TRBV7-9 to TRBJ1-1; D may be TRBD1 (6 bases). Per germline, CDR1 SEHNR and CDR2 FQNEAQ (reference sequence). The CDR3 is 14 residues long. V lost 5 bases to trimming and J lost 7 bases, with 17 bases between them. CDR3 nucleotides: TGTGCCAGCAGCGAGACAGGAGGAAGGGATGAAGCTTTCTTT. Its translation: CASSETGGRDEAFF.

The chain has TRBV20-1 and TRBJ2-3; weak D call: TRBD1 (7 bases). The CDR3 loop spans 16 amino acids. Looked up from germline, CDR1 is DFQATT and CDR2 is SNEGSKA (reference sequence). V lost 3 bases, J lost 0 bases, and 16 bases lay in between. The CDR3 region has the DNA TGCAGTGCTAGGGAGGGGGCGGCAATAAGCACAGATACGCAGTATTTT. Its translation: CSAREGAAISTDTQYF.

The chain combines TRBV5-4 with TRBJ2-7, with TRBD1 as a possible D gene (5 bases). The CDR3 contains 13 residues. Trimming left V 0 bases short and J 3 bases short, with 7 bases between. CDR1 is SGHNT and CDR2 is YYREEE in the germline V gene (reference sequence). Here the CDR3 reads CASSLVDNYEQYF. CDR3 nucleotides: TGTGCCAGCAGCTTGGTGGACAACTACGAGCAGTACTTC.

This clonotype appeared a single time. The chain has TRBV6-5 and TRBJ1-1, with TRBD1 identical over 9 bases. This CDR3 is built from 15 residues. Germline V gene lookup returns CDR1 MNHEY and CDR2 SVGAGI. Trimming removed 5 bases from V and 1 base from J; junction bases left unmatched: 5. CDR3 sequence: CASSAGTGPNTEAFF. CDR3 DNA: TGTGCCAGCAGTGCAGGGACAGGGCCGAACACTGAAGCTTTCTTT.

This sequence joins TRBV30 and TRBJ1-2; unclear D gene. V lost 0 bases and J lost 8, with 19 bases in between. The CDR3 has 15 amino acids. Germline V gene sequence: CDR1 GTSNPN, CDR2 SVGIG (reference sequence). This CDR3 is CAWSVVRDGLGGYTF. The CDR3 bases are TGTGCCTGGAGTGTAGTACGTGATGGGCTCGGCGGCTACACCTTC. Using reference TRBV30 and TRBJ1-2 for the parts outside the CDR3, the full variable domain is SQTIHQWPATLVQPVGSPLSLECTVEGTSNPNLYWYRQAAGRGLQLLFYSVGIGQISSEVPQNLSASRPQDRQFILSSKKLLLSDSGFYLCAWSVVRDGLGGYTFGSGTRLTVV.

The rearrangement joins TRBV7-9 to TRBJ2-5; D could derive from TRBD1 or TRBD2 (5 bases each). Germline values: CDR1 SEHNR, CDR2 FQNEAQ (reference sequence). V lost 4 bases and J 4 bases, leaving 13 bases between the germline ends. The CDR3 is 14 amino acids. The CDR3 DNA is TGTGCCAGCAGCTACGGGACCTATGGAGAGACCCAGTACTTC. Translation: CASSYGTYGETQYF.

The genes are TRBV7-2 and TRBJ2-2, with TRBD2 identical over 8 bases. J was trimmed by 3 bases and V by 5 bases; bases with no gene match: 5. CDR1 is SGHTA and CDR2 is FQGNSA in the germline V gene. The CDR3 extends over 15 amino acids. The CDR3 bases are TGTGCCAGCAGCCCCCGGGGGGGGTACACCGGGGAGCTGTTTTTT. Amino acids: CASSPRGGYTGELFF.

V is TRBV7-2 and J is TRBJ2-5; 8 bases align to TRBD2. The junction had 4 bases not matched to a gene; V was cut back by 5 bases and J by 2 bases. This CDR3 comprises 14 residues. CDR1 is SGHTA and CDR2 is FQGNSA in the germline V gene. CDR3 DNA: TGTGCCAGCAGCCCAGTAGCGGGGCAAGAGACCCAGTACTTC. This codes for CASSPVAGQETQYF.

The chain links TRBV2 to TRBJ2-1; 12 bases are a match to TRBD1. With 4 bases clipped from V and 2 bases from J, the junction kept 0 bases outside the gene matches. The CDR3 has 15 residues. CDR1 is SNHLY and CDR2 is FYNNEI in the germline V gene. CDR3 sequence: CASSGDRGPYNEQFF. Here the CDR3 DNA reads TGTGCCAGCAGTGGGGACAGGGGGCCCTACAATGAGCAGTTCTTC.

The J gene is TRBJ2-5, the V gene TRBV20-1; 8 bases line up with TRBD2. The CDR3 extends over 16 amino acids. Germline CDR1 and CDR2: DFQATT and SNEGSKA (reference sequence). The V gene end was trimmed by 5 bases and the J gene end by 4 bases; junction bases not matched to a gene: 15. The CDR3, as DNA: TGCAGTGCTCGCCCCCGCGGTAGCGGGACGCGAGAGACCCAGTACTTC. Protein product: CSARPRGSGTRETQYF.

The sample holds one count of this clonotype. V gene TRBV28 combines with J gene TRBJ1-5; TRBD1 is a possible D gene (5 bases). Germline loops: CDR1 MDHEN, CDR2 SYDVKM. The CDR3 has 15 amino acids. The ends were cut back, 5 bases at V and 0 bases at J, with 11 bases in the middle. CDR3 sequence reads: CASSQGQFSNQPQHF. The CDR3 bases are TGTGCCAGCAGTCAGGGTCAGTTTAGCAATCAGCCCCAGCATTTT.

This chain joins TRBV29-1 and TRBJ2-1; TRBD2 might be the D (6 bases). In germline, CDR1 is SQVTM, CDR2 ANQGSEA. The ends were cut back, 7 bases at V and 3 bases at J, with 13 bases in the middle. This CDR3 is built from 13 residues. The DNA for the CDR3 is TGCAGCGGGGGGGACTCCGACTACAATGAGCAGTTCTTC. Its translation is CSGGDSDYNEQFF.

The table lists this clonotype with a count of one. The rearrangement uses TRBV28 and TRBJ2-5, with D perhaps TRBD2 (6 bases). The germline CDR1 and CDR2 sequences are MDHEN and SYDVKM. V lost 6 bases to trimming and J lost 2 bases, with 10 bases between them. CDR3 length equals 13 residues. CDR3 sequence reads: CASSWDLQETQYF. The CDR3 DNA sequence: TGTGCCAGCAGCTGGGACTTACAAGAGACCCAGTACTTC.

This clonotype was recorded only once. The DNA of the CDR3 is TGTGCCAGCAGCTTAGCGGACAGAGCCTCTGGGGCCAACGTCCTGACTTTC. This sequence encodes CASSLADRASGANVLTF. V is TRBV7-6 and J is TRBJ2-6, with D perhaps matching TRBD1 (6 bases). CDR3 length: 17 residues. V was clipped by 0 bases and J by 0 bases, with 9 bases between them. CDR1 and CDR2 from the germline V gene are SGHVS and FNYEAQ.

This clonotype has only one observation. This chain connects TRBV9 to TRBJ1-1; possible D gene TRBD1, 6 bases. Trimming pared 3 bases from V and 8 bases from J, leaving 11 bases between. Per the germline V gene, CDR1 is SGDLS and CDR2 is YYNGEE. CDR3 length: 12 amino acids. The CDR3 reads CASSGGGLEAFF. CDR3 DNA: TGTGCCAGCAGCGGGGGGGGGCTGGAAGCTTTCTTT.